A single sample is the source of the 17 T cell receptor beta chains below, sequenced in a study of cytomegalovirus exposure and HLA in healthy donors. The PCR used 60 Vbeta and 13 Jbeta primers. Profiling relied on immunoSEQ multiplex PCR, and the TCRdb table lists in-frame clones only, not all of them. Counted here are about 200,000 clones, around 79% occurring once; the ten biggest clones make up 0.39%. The sequenced sample was PBMCs. The origin of the receptors is a male donor in good health and CMV-seropositive.

The chain uses TRBV7-6 and TRBJ1-2, with D perhaps matching TRBD1 (6 bases). The CDR3 loop spans 13 amino acids. Germline lookup yields CDR1 SGHVS and CDR2 FNYEAQ. V was trimmed by 1 base and J by 8 bases, leaving 11 bases between them. The CDR3 DNA reads TGTGCCAGCAGCTTAGGGCAGGGGAGCGGCTACACCTTC. Translating it yields CASSLGQGSGYTF.

The CDR3 region has the DNA TGTGCCAGCAGTGAACCCCCGGGTTTCGGCTATGGCTACACCTTC. This encodes CASSEPPGFGYGYTF. The chain has TRBV2 and TRBJ1-2; D uncertain. V was clipped by 2 bases and J by 4 bases, with 14 bases between them. The length of the CDR3 is 15 residues. CDR1 and CDR2 (germline): SNHLY, FYNNEI.

The J gene is TRBJ2-1, the V gene TRBV7-3; TRBD2 agrees at 16 bases. V lost 5 bases and J lost 0; bases outside the gene matches: 7. CDR1 and CDR2 (germline): SGHTA, FQGTGA. The CDR3 contains 19 residues. CDR3 residues: CASSPGLAGGYSSYNEQFF. DNA for the CDR3: TGTGCCAGCAGCCCGGGACTAGCGGGAGGGTATAGCTCCTACAATGAGCAGTTCTTC.

In this sample, this clone turned up once. The rearrangement links TRBV10-3 to TRBJ2-5; 9 bases are shared with TRBD1. Germline V gene sequence: CDR1 ENHRY, CDR2 SYGVKD. This CDR3 spans 15 amino acids. The J segment lost 4 bases and the V segment lost 5 bases, leaving 8 bases of the junction unmatched. The CDR3 nucleotides are TGTGCCATCAGTCGTGGGGGACAGGGTGTAGAGACCCAGTACTTC. Translating gives CAISRGGQGVETQYF.

The chain has TRBV7-6 and TRBJ2-7; TRBD2 matches 9 bases. The CDR3 spans 20 residues. V gave up 4 bases and J gave up 5 bases; unmatched junction bases: 24. Germline V lookup: CDR1 SGHVS, CDR2 FNYEAQ. The CDR3 region has the DNA TGTGCCAGCAGCTCACTTAACCCTAGCGGGACCCTGGGGGCTCTTGACGAGCAGTACTTC. Translation: CASSSLNPSGTLGALDEQYF.

In DNA, the CDR3 is TGTGCCAGCAGTTACGACAGGGTCAATCAGCCCCAGCATTTT. Translated, it gives CASSYDRVNQPQHF. The chain carries TRBV7-9 and TRBJ1-5; TRBD1 agrees at 7 bases. Germline V CDR1 and CDR2: SEHNR, FQNEAQ (reference sequence). This CDR3 is built from 14 residues. V dropped 6 bases and J dropped 3; count of bases not matched to a gene: 5.

The J gene is TRBJ2-7, the V gene TRBV7-3; tentatively, D is TRBD2 (5 bases). Germline V gives CDR1 SGHTA, CDR2 FQGTGA. The CDR3 is made up of 14 amino acids. V lost 5 bases and J 9 bases, leaving 20 bases between the germline ends. DNA of the CDR3: TGTGCCAGCAGCGCGGGCCCCACATCTCGGCGGCAGTACTTC. This codes for CASSAGPTSRRQYF. The variable domain in full, completed from reference TRBV7-3 and TRBJ2-7, reads GAGVSQTPSNKVTEKGKYVELRCDPISGHTALYWYRQSLGQGPEFLIYFQGTGAADDSGLPNDRFFAVRPEGSVSTLKIQRTERGDSAVYLCASSAGPTSRRQYFGPGTRLTVT.

J is TRBJ1-6 and V is TRBV18; no clear D. CDR3 length: 16 amino acids. Germline-derived CDR1 and CDR2 are KGHSH and LQKENI. Trimming left V 5 bases short and J 0 bases short, with 11 bases between. The CDR3 DNA follows: TGTGCCAGCTCATCGTCCGATAGCTCCTATAATTCACCCCTCCACTTT. This encodes CASSSSDSSYNSPLHF. Together with reference TRBV18 and TRBJ1-6, the CDR3 gives the full variable domain: NAGVMQNPRHLVRRRGQEARLRCSPMKGHSHVYWYRQLPEEGLKFMVYLQKENIIDESGMPKERFSAEFPKEGPSILRIQQVVRGDSAAYFCASSSSDSSYNSPLHFGNGTRLTVT.

The chain recombines TRBV6-5 with TRBJ2-7, with D hard to call. Germline CDR1 is MNHEY and CDR2 is SVGAGI. The V gene lost 7 bases and the J gene lost 6 bases, with 10 bases spanning the gap. The CDR3 runs to 11 residues. For the CDR3, the DNA is TGTGCCAGCAAGCGTGAACGCGAGCAGTACTTC. Its protein is CASKREREQYF.

This chain connects TRBV5-4 to TRBJ1-5, with a tentative D call TRBD1 (5 bases). V was pared by 0 bases and J by 3 bases, with 10 bases between. In germline, CDR1 is SGHNT, CDR2 YYREEE (reference sequence). There are 15 residues in the CDR3. CDR3 protein: CASSLGTSPNQPQHF. The CDR3 DNA reads as TGTGCCAGCAGCTTGGGGACATCCCCCAATCAGCCCCAGCATTTT.

The genes are TRBV7-2 and TRBJ2-3, with 7 positions matching TRBD2. With 4 bases clipped from V and 5 bases from J, the junction kept 9 bases outside the gene matches. The CDR3 runs 15 residues. Germline V gene data show CDR1 as SGHTA and CDR2 as FQGNSA. As DNA, the CDR3 is TGTGCCAGCAGCTACCTAAGGGGCGGGAGAGATACGCAGTATTTT. It yields the protein CASSYLRGGRDTQYF. Drawing the rest from reference TRBV7-2 and TRBJ2-3, the complete variable domain is GAGVSQSPSNKVTEKGKDVELRCDPISGHTALYWYRQSLGQGLEFLIYFQGNSAPDKSGLPSDRFSAERTGGSVSTLTIQRTQQEDSAVYLCASSYLRGGRDTQYFGPGTRLTVL.

This clone was detected a few times. V usage is TRBV12-1 and J usage is TRBJ2-7; the table names TRBD2, a call not compared with the DNA. TRBV12-1 is labeled a pseudogene. The CDR3 totals 14 residues. Here the CDR3 reads CASSFAWGRDEQYF. Written as DNA, the CDR3 is TGTGCCAGCAGCTTTGCGTGGGGGAGGGACGAGCAGTACTTC.

The chain joins TRBV2 to TRBJ1-4; D call uncertain. The germline V gene has CDR1 SNHLY and CDR2 FYNNEI. V shed 3 bases and J shed 4 bases, with 9 bases lying between them. This CDR3 spans 14 amino acids. The CDR3 DNA reads TGTGCCAGCAGTGATCTAAGCCGTAATGAAAAACTGTTTTTT. Protein sequence: CASSDLSRNEKLFF.

The rearrangement uses TRBV28 and TRBJ1-2; 8 nucleotides line up with TRBD1. V dropped 4 bases and J dropped 13; count of bases not matched to a gene: 5. Germline assignment: CDR1 MDHEN and CDR2 SYDVKM. The CDR3 spans 11 residues. The CDR3 sequence is CASSSGQDPTF. CDR3 DNA sequence: TGTGCCAGCAGTTCGGGACAGGACCCCACCTTC.

This clone was picked up one time. The rearrangement uses TRBV7-9 and TRBJ1-5; D remains unclear. The CDR3 covers 13 residues. With 5 bases removed from V and 1 base from J, the gap between germline ends came to 6 bases. Germline V lookup: CDR1 SEHNR, CDR2 FQNEAQ (reference sequence). The CDR3 nucleotides are TGTGCCAGCAGCCGTTCGAGCAATCAGCCCCAGCATTTT. Translation gives CASSRSSNQPQHF.

V and J are TRBV5-1 and TRBJ2-3; 8 bases map to TRBD2. The CDR3 spans 15 residues. The germline V gene has CDR1 SGHRS and CDR2 YFSETQ. Unmatched junction bases numbered 11, after V lost 5 bases and J lost 6 bases. This CDR3 is CASSWVAGLVDTQYF. DNA of the CDR3: TGCGCCAGCAGTTGGGTAGCGGGATTGGTGGATACGCAGTATTTT. Full variable domain (rest looked up from reference TRBV5-1 and TRBJ2-3): KAGVTQTPRYLIKTRGQQVTLSCSPISGHRSVSWYQQTPGQGLQFLFEYFSETQRNKGNFPGRFSGRQFSNSRSEMNVSTLELGDSALYLCASSWVAGLVDTQYFGPGTRLTVL.

Only one count was recorded for this clone. The chain combines TRBV4-1 with TRBJ2-5; 8 nucleotides align to TRBD1. V shed 5 bases, J shed 5 bases, and the junction held 10 bases outside the gene matches. Germline-derived CDR1 and CDR2 are MGHRA and YSYEKL. This CDR3 is 15 amino acids long. The CDR3 DNA reads TGCGCCAGCAGCAGTGTCGGGACAGGAAAGGAGACCCAGTACTTC. Encoded protein: CASSSVGTGKETQYF.